The sample holds a few counts of the clone carrying this TCR beta chain. Its antigen is currently unknown. Naive CD4+ cells had CD25+ Tregs removed. Study-level results: Tumor-infiltrating Treg TCR alpha and beta sequences overlapped most with tumor naive CD4+ T cells, then blood naive. In terms of TCR gene usage, tumor memory CD4+ T cells clustered together with blood and lymph node memory CD4+ cells, as well as with lymph node naive CD4+ cells.

Full-length variable regions came from constant-region reverse primers plus semi-nested Nested Universal Primer A PCR. TCRdb ran MiXCR on the 5' RACE reads and lists one entry per CDR3 protein. The sample comprises roughly 40,000 distinct CDR3 sequences, about 19% of which are singletons, and 2.8% rests with the top ten. Specimen: naive CD4+ T cells sorted from a lymph node. Documented subset: naive CD4+ T cells, CD4+CD45RA+CD25-. This receptor was obtained from a female donor with breast cancer.

The CDR3 here is CASSQNPSGAYEQYF. CDR3 bases: TGCGCCAGCAGCCAAAACCCTAGCGGCGCCTACGAGCAGTACTTC. The gene calls are TRBV4-1 and TRBJ2-7, with TRBD2 identical over 7 bases. V shed 2 bases, J shed 2 bases, and the junction held 6 bases outside the gene matches. The CDR3 is made up of 15 amino acids. Germline V lookup: CDR1 MGHRA, CDR2 YSYEKL.